Below are 28 T cell receptor beta chains sequenced from a single sample in a study of T cells in Graves' hyperthyroidism and ophthalmopathy (dated by TCRdb to the late 2010s). The library was made by multiplex PCR. TCRdb shows the sequencer as Illumina HiSeq 2000. TCR beta CDR3 regions were amplified from RNA transcripts. A first-round RT-PCR of the TCR CDR3 used the HTBI primer set with the Qiagen OneStep RT-PCR kit. The raw public data were reprocessed by TCRdb itself: fastp quality trimming at Q25, MiXCR clonotype calling, in-frame beta chains only. Entries are consolidated by CDR3 protein sequence, retaining the most common genes and DNA. The sample includes some 700,000 distinct CDR3 sequences, with around 16% observed a single time. About 14% of the sample is in the top ten clones. The material sequenced was blood. Receptor source: a man aged 50-59 years with Graves' hyperthyroidism.

The chain recombines TRBV24-1 with TRBJ2-3; D might be TRBD2 (7 bases). The CDR3 covers 16 residues. Per the germline V gene, CDR1 is KGHDR and CDR2 is SFDVKD. Deletions cut 7 bases from V and 0 bases from J, with 16 bases between. DNA of the CDR3: TGTGCCACCAGCGACGCGGGGGCGGCTAGCACAGATACGCAGTATTTT. Protein sequence: CATSDAGAASTDTQYF.

This clonotype was observed many times. The chain combines TRBV11-2 with TRBJ2-5; D is perhaps TRBD1 (5 bases). V lost 5 bases and J lost 4, with 17 bases in between. Germline V lookup: CDR1 SGHAT, CDR2 FQNNGV. This CDR3 comprises 15 residues. CDR3 DNA: TGTGCCAGCAGCCCCCTGGACGGACAAGGAGAGACCCAGTACTTC. This sequence encodes CASSPLDGQGETQYF. The whole variable domain, filled in from reference TRBV11-2 and TRBJ2-5, reads EAGVAQSPRYKIIEKRQSVAFWCNPISGHATLYWYQQILGQGPKLLIQFQNNGVVDDSQLPKDRFSAERLKGVDSTLKIQPAKLEDSAVYLCASSPLDGQGETQYFGPGTRLLVL.

In this sample, this clonotype turned up many times. The V call is TRBV7-3, the J call TRBJ1-5; TRBD1 is a possible D gene (5 bases). CDR3 length equals 13 residues. Trimming pared 5 bases from V and 4 bases from J, leaving 9 bases between. Germline V gene sequence: CDR1 SGHTA, CDR2 FQGTGA. CDR3 sequence: CASSAGPNQPQHF. The CDR3 DNA is TGTGCCAGCAGCGCGGGACCAAATCAGCCCCAGCATTTT.

CDR3 nucleotides: TGCAGTGCTAGAGATTACCTAAATAATTCACCCCTCCACTTT. This codes for CSARDYLNNSPLHF. The genes are TRBV20-1 and TRBJ1-6; D unclear. Trimming stripped 0 bases from V and 5 bases from J, with 8 bases between. CDR1 DFQATT and CDR2 SNEGSKA come from the germline V gene (reference sequence). This CDR3 region has 14 residues.

This clonotype turned up a few times. This chain uses TRBV5-1 with TRBJ2-7; perhaps TRBD2 as D (5 bases). The V and J ends lost 6 bases and 2 bases respectively, with 21 bases between them. CDR3 length: 16 amino acids. Germline V gene data show CDR1 as SGHRS and CDR2 as YFSETQ. CDR3 sequence reads: CASTSSLASRTYEQYF. The CDR3 coding sequence is TGCGCCAGCACCTCCTCGCTAGCTAGCAGAACCTACGAGCAGTACTTC.

This clonotype showed up many times. The chain is built from TRBV7-2 and TRBJ2-1; D unclear. This CDR3 has 15 residues. Germline values: CDR1 SGHTA, CDR2 FQGNSA. Trimming took 1 base from V and 6 from J, leaving 13 bases between them. CDR3 sequence (DNA): TGTGCCAGCAGCTTAGAGGCAGGCGTGACCAATGAGCAGTTCTTC. Translating gives CASSLEAGVTNEQFF.

This clonotype was seen a handful of times. This chain uses TRBV6-1 with TRBJ2-2; D call uncertain. CDR3 size: 14 residues. CDR1 is MNHNS and CDR2 is SASEGT in the germline V gene. V was pared by 7 bases and J by 2 bases, with 11 bases between. CDR3: CASIHPANTGELFF. The CDR3 bases are TGTGCCAGCATTCACCCAGCAAACACCGGGGAGCTGTTTTTT.

J is TRBJ2-5 and V is TRBV10-1; 10 bases fit TRBD1. After removal of 6 bases from V and 4 bases from J, the junction contained 8 bases not matched to a gene. Germline V gene lookup returns CDR1 WNHNN and CDR2 SYGVQD (reference sequence). The CDR3 covers 15 residues. DNA for the CDR3: TGCGCCAGCAGCGCCGGACAGGGGGGGAGAGAGACCCAGTACTTC. Its translation: CASSAGQGGRETQYF.

This chain connects TRBV7-9 to TRBJ2-5, with 7 bases identical to TRBD1. Unmatched junction bases numbered 8, after V lost 6 bases and J lost 1 base. CDR1 is SEHNR, CDR2 FQNEAQ, per germline (reference sequence). The CDR3 is made up of 15 amino acids. The CDR3 nucleotides are TGTGCCAGCAGTTACCCGTCAGGGGGCCAAGAGACCCAGTACTTC. Translating gives CASSYPSGGQETQYF.

This clonotype was counted between two and nine times. This sequence joins TRBV18 and TRBJ2-1; D perhaps matches TRBD2 (6 bases). Germline V gene lookup returns CDR1 KGHSH and CDR2 LQKENI. The germline V and J ends were trimmed by 2 bases and 2 bases, with 10 bases remaining between them. There are 15 residues in the CDR3. Here the CDR3 DNA reads TGTGCCAGCTCACCAGCGGGACGAGCCTACAATGAGCAGTTCTTC. This translates into CASSPAGRAYNEQFF.

The rearrangement uses TRBV29-1 and TRBJ1-1; TRBD1 matches 10 bases. The CDR3 is made up of 18 amino acids. Germline values: CDR1 SQVTM, CDR2 ANQGSEA. Trimming cost V 2 bases and J 6 bases; bases outside gene matches: 18. The CDR3 nucleotides read TGCAGCGTTGAATATCAGAAACCGGGACAGGGGTTCTACGCTGAAGCTTTCTTT. Amino acid sequence: CSVEYQKPGQGFYAEAFF.

This chain joins TRBV5-1 and TRBJ2-3; 13 bases fit TRBD2. The V gene's germline CDR1 is SGHRS and CDR2 YFSETQ. The CDR3 runs 17 residues. V was pared by 2 bases and J by 3 bases, with 6 bases of the junction left unmatched. CDR3 amino acids: CASSFGLAGVPTDTQYF. The DNA for the CDR3 is TGCGCCAGCAGCTTCGGACTAGCGGGGGTGCCGACAGATACGCAGTATTTT.

The V call is TRBV7-2, the J call TRBJ1-5; no clear D gene. CDR3 size: 12 residues. Trimming left V 3 bases short and J 4 bases short, with 4 bases between. Germline V gene sequence: CDR1 SGHTA, CDR2 FQGNSA. CDR3 region: CASSFNNQPQHF. The CDR3 nucleotides read TGTGCCAGCAGCTTTAATAATCAGCCCCAGCATTTT.

Worth noting for this clonotype: Sequence at one end of the junction differs from germline and may be a read error. This chain uses TRBV5-1 with TRBJ2-1; the D call may be TRBD1 or TRBD2 (5 bases each). The CDR3 totals 15 residues. Germline-derived CDR1 and CDR2 are SGHRS and YFSETQ. CDR3 protein: CASSPGTLIYNEHFF. DNA for the CDR3: TGCGCCAGCAGCCCCGGGACCCTAATCTACAATGAGCATTTCTTC.

This clonotype appeared many times. The chain joins TRBV28 to TRBJ1-1; D unresolved. V was cut by 5 bases and J by 3 bases, with 13 bases left in between. Germline V lookup: CDR1 MDHEN, CDR2 SYDVKM. This CDR3 comprises 14 residues. Here the CDR3 reads CASSPPGQYTEAFF. The DNA of the CDR3 is TGTGCCAGCAGTCCCCCTGGGCAGTACACTGAAGCTTTCTTT.

This clonotype was detected ten times or more. V is TRBV2 and J is TRBJ2-2, with no clear D. The V end was cut by 5 bases, the J end by 0 bases, with 19 bases between. This CDR3 region has 18 residues. Per the germline V gene, CDR1 is SNHLY and CDR2 is FYNNEI. CDR3 in DNA: TGTGCCAGCAGTCTTCCAATCCCGCTGGGGTCGAACACCGGGGAGCTGTTTTTT. This gives the protein CASSLPIPLGSNTGELFF.

This clonotype occurred many times. V is TRBV7-6 and J is TRBJ2-6; TRBD1 might be the D (6 bases). Trimming removed 8 bases at V and 4 bases at J, with 15 bases between. Germline V gene sequence: CDR1 SGHVS, CDR2 FNYEAQ. This CDR3 comprises 15 residues. CDR3 nucleotide sequence: TGTGCCAGCTCGCTGTCAGGGGCCGGGGCCAACGTCCTGACTTTC. It is translated as CASSLSGAGANVLTF. The entire variable domain, with the rest obtained from reference TRBV7-6 and TRBJ2-6, is as follows: GAGVSQSPRYKVTKRGQDVALRCDPISGHVSLYWYRQALGQGPEFLTYFNYEAQQDKSGLPNDRFSAERPEGSISTLTIQRTEQRDSAMYRCASSLSGAGANVLTFGAGSRLTVL.

This clonotype was detected many times. The chain employs TRBV6-2 or TRBV6-3 and TRBJ1-5, with unresolved D. The germline CDR1 and CDR2 sequences are MNHEY and SVGEGT. This CDR3 region has 14 residues. V was pared by 1 base and J by 7 bases, with 11 bases between. The CDR3 protein is CASSYFGRSQPQHF. The CDR3 region has the DNA TGTGCCAGCAGTTACTTTGGCAGAAGCCAGCCCCAGCATTTT.

The sample holds a few counts of this clonotype. The chain joins TRBV27 to TRBJ2-1; TRBD2 might be the D (6 bases). Germline V CDR1 and CDR2: MNHEY, SMNVEV (reference sequence). There are 15 residues in the CDR3. The V end lost 3 bases, the J end lost 6 bases, and 15 bases lay between the germline ends. CDR3: CASSLGTGGINEQFF. Here the CDR3 DNA reads TGTGCCAGCAGTTTGGGGACTGGCGGTATCAATGAGCAGTTCTTC.

This clonotype showed up many times. V gene TRBV28 combines with J gene TRBJ2-7, with D perhaps matching TRBD1 (6 bases). The germline gives CDR1 MDHEN, CDR2 SYDVKM. The length of the CDR3 is 13 residues. V dropped 0 bases and J dropped 7 bases, with 10 bases sitting between them. The DNA of the CDR3 is TGTGCCAGCAGTTTATGGGCAGGGGATGAGCAGTACTTC. It specifies CASSLWAGDEQYF. The entire variable domain, with the rest obtained from reference TRBV28 and TRBJ2-7, is as follows: DVKVTQSSRYLVKRTGEKVFLECVQDMDHENMFWYRQDPGLGLRLIYFSYDVKMKEKGDIPEGYSVSREKKERFSLILESASTNQTSMYLCASSLWAGDEQYFGPGTRLTVT.

This clonotype was counted ten times or more. The chain carries TRBV7-6 and TRBJ2-3; 8 bases are shared with TRBD1. The germline V gene has CDR1 SGHVS and CDR2 FNYEAQ. This CDR3 contains 17 residues. With 5 bases clipped from V and 4 bases from J, the junction kept 14 bases outside the gene matches. CDR3 sequence (DNA): TGTGCCAGCAGCCAACGCTCCGGGACAGGTCGGCCAGATACGCAGTATTTT. As protein: CASSQRSGTGRPDTQYF.

This clonotype occurred a few times. The chain is built from TRBV7-6 and TRBJ1-6; D call uncertain. This CDR3 has 13 residues. Germline assignment: CDR1 SGHVS and CDR2 FNYEAQ. Trimming took 5 bases from V and 7 from J, leaving 9 bases between them. CDR3: CASSPRANSPLHF. CDR3 DNA: TGTGCCAGCAGCCCCCGGGCCAATTCACCCCTCCACTTT.

In this sample, this clonotype turned up many times. The chain uses TRBV20-1 and TRBJ2-4; D possibly corresponds to TRBD2 (5 bases). The ends were cut back, 1 base at V and 3 bases at J, with 10 bases in the middle. CDR1 is DFQATT, CDR2 SNEGSKA, per germline (reference sequence). This CDR3 contains 14 residues. DNA for the CDR3: TGCAGTGCTAGAGGAGAGGGCTACAAAAACATTCAGTACTTC. Translating gives CSARGEGYKNIQYF.

The chain carries TRBV6-2 or TRBV6-3 and TRBJ2-3; tentatively, D is TRBD2 (6 bases). CDR1 is MNHEY and CDR2 is SVGEGT in the germline V gene. The CDR3 covers 13 residues. The CDR3 nucleotides read TGTGTAGGGACCGGGACTCTGGGAGATACGCAGTATTTT. Translating it yields CVGTGTLGDTQYF.

The chain combines TRBV28 with TRBJ2-2, with a weak D call TRBD1 (6 bases). Deletions cut 5 bases from V and 1 base from J, with 11 bases between. CDR1 MDHEN and CDR2 SYDVKM come from the germline V gene. The CDR3 totals 15 residues. In nucleotides, the CDR3 is TGTGCCAGCAGTCAACAGGGTTGGAACACCGGGGAGCTGTTTTTT. Amino acid sequence: CASSQQGWNTGELFF.

In its sample, this clonotype was seen a few times. V and J are TRBV10-2 and TRBJ1-1; 7 bases match TRBD1. Germline V gene data show CDR1 as WSHSY and CDR2 as SAAADI. The J segment lost 0 bases and the V segment lost 2 bases, leaving 3 bases of the junction unmatched. The CDR3 runs 15 residues. For the CDR3, the DNA is TGCGCCAGCAGTGAGAGGGACAGATTGAACACTGAAGCTTTCTTT. Its protein product is CASSERDRLNTEAFF.

This clonotype came up many times. J is TRBJ1-1 and V is TRBV28; D remains unclear. CDR3 length: 14 residues. CDR1 and CDR2 (germline): MDHEN, SYDVKM. The germline V and J ends were trimmed by 3 bases and 0 bases, with 8 bases remaining between them. The CDR3, as DNA: TGTGCCAGCAGTTTCGTCACTGTGAACACTGAAGCTTTCTTT. Protein sequence: CASSFVTVNTEAFF.

The chain couples TRBV11-2 to TRBJ1-2; maybe TRBD1 (6 bases). The CDR3 length is 14 residues. V was trimmed by 4 bases and J by 8 bases, leaving 17 bases between them. Germline CDR1 reads SGHAT; CDR2 reads FQNNGV. Written as DNA, the CDR3 is TGTGCCAGCAGCTCAGTGGGGGGCCGAGGAGGCTACACCTTC. Translation: CASSSVGGRGGYTF.